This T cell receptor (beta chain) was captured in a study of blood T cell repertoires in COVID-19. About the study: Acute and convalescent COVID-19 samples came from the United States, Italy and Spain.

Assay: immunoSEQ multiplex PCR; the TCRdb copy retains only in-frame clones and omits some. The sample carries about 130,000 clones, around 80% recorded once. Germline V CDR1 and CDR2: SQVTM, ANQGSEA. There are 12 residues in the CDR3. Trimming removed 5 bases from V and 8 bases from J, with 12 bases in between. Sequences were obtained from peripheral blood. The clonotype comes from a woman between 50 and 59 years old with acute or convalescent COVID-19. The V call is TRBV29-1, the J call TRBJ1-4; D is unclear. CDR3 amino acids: CSVRTPGEKLFF. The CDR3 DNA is TGCAGCGTTCGGACCCCGGGGGAAAAACTGTTTTTT.